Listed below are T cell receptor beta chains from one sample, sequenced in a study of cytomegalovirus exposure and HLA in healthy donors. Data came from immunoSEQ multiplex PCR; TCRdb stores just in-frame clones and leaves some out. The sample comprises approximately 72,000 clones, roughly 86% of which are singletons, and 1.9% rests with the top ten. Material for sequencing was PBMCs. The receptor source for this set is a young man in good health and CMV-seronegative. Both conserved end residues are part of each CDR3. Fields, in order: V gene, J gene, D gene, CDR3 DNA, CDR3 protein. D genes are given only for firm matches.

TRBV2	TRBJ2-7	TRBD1	TGTGCCAGCAGTCCACGCACAGGGGACGAGCAGTACTTC	CASSPRTGDEQYF
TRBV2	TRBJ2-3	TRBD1	TGTGCCAGCAGGGGACAGGGGGTTAAGACAGATACGCAGTATTTT	CASRGQGVKTDTQYF
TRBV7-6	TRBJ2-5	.	TGTGCCAGCAGCTTAGGGGTGGGCAGCCTACAAGAGACCCAGTACTTC	CASSLGVGSLQETQYF
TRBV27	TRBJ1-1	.	TGTGCCAGCAGTTTATTAGGCGGGGGGATAAACACTGAAGCTTTCTTT	CASSLLGGGINTEAFF
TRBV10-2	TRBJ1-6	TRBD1	TGCGCCAGCAGTACGCAGGGGGCTTCTAATAATTCACCCCTCCACTTT	CASSTQGASNNSPLHF
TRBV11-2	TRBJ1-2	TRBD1	TGTGCCAGCAGCCTAGACAGGGGCGTCCTTCCGTCCGACGAAAACTATGGCTACACCTTC	CASSLDRGVLPSDENYGYTF
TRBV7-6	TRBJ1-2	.	TGTGCCAGCAGCCATCGCTACCCGAGAGACTTTCACTATGGCTACACCTTC	CASSHRYPRDFHYGYTF
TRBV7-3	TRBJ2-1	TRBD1	TGTGCCAGCAGCGTCTACCCCCTTGGCAGGGGGTCCTACAATGAGCAGTTCTTC	CASSVYPLGRGSYNEQFF
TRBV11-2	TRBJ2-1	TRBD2	TGTGCCAGCAGCTTCCCTACTAGCGGGGGATACTACAATGAGCAGTTCTTC	CASSFPTSGGYYNEQFF
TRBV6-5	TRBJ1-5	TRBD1	TGTGCCAGCAGTACAGGGGGCGGTCAGCCCCAGCATTTT	CASSTGGGQPQHF
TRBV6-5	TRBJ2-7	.	TGTGCCAGCAGCTTACCCGGACAACGAGACGAGCAGTACTTC	CASSLPGQRDEQYF